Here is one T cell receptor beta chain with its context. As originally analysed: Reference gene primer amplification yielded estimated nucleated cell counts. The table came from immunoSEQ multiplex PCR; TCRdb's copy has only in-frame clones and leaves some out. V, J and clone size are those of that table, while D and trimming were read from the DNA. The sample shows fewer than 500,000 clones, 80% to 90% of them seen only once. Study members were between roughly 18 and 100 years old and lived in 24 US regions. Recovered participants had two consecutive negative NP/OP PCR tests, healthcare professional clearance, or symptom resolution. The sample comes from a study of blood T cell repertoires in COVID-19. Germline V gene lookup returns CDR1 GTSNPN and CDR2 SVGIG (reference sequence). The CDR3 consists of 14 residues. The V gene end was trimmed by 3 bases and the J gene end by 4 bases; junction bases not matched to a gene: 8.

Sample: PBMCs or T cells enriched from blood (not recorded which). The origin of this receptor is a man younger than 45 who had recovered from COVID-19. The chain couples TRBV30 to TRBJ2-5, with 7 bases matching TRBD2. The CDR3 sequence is CAWREGSGGETQYF. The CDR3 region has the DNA TGTGCCTGGAGGGAGGGCTCGGGGGGAGAGACCCAGTACTTC.